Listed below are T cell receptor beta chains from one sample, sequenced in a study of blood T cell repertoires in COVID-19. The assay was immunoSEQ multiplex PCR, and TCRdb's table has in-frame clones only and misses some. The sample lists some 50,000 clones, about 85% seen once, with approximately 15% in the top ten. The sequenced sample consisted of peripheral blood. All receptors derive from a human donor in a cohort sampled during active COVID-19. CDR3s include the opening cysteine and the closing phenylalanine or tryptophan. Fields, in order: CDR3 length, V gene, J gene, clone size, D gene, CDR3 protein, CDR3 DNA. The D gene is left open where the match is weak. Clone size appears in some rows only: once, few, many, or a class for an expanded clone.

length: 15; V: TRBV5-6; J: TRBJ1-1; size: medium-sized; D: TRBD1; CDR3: CASSPAGTGIPEAFF; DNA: TGTGCCAGCAGCCCGGCGGGGACAGGGATACCTGAAGCTTTCTTT
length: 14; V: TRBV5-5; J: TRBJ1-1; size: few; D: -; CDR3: CASSSQGGDTEAFF; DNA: TGTGCCAGCAGCTCTCAGGGAGGGGACACTGAAGCTTTCTTT
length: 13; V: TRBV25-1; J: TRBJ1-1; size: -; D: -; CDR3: CASSEYPDTEAFF; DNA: TGTGCCAGCAGTGAATATCCGGACACTGAAGCTTTCTTT
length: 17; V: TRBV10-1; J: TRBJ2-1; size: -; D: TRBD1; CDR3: CASSEGQGAGVYNEQFF; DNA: TGCGCCAGCAGTGAGGGACAGGGGGCAGGCGTCTACAATGAGCAGTTCTTC
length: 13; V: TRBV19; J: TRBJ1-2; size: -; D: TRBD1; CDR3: CATTGTGDYGYTF; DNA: TGTGCCACCACTGGGACAGGGGACTATGGCTACACCTTC
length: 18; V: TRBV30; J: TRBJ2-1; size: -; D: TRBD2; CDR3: CAWSRGSGPSGRANEQFF; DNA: TGTGCCTGGAGTCGTGGGTCGGGCCCTAGCGGGAGGGCCAATGAGCAGTTCTTC
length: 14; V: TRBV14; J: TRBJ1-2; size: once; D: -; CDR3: CASSPGTGGYGYTF; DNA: TGTGCCAGCAGCCCGGGGACCGGGGGCTATGGCTACACCTTC
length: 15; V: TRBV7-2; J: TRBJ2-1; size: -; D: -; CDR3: CASSLELEFVNEQFF; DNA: TGTGCCAGCAGCTTAGAACTAGAGTTTGTGAATGAGCAGTTCTTC
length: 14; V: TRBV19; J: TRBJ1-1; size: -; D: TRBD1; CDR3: CASSTRDRLTEAFF; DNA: TGTGCCAGTAGTACGAGGGACAGACTCACTGAAGCTTTCTTT
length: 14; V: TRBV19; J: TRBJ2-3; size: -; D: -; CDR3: CASSSGGGVDTQYF; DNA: TGTGCCAGTAGTAGCGGCGGGGGCGTAGATACGCAGTATTTT
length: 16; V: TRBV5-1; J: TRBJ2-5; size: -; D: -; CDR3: CASSLAAGSRQETQYF; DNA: TGCGCCAGCAGCTTGGCGGCGGGTTCACGGCAAGAGACCCAGTACTTC
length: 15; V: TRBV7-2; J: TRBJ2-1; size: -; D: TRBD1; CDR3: CASSSGQGSYNEQFF; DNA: TGTGCCAGCAGCTCGGGACAGGGCTCCTACAATGAGCAGTTCTTC
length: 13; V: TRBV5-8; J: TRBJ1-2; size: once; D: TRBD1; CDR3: CASSRDSLYGYTF; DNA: TGTGCCAGCAGCCGGGACAGCCTCTATGGCTACACCTTC
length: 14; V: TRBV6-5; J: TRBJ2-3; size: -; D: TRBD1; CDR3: CASTTGAGTDTQYF; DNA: TGTGCCAGCACCACAGGGGCTGGCACAGATACGCAGTATTTT
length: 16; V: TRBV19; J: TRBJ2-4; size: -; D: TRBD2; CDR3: CASSISAGVTKNIQYF; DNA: TGTGCCAGTAGTATTTCGGCGGGAGTCACCAAAAACATTCAGTACTTC
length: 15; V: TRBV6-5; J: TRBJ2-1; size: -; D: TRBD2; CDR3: CASRDLAGGHNEQFF; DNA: TGTGCCAGCAGGGATCTAGCGGGGGGGCACAATGAGCAGTTCTTC
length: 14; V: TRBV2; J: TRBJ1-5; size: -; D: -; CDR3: CASKIGQPNQPQHF; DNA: TGTGCCAGCAAAATAGGACAGCCAAATCAGCCCCAGCATTTT
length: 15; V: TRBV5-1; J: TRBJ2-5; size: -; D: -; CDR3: CASSLDMSEIETQYF; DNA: TGCGCCAGCAGCTTGGACATGTCCGAAATAGAGACCCAGTACTTC
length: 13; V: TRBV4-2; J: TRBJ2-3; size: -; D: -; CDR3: CASSGMGLDTQYF; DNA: TGTGCCAGCAGCGGGATGGGACTCGATACGCAGTATTTT
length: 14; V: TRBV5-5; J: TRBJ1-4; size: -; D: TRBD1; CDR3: CASSLGTGGEKLFF; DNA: TGTGCCAGCAGCTTGGGCACAGGGGGAGAAAAACTGTTTTTT
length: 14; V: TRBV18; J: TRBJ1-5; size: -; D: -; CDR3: CASSLGGSNQPQHF; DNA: TGTGCCAGCTCACTCGGGGGGAGCAATCAGCCCCAGCATTTT
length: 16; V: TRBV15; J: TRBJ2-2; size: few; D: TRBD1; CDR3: CATRRAQGVIPGELFF; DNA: TGTGCCACCCGGCGTGCACAGGGGGTTATTCCCGGGGAGCTGTTTTTT
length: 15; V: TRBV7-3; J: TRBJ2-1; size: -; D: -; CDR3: CASSLKSGGLGEQFF; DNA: TGTGCCAGCAGCTTAAAATCAGGGGGGCTCGGTGAGCAGTTCTTC
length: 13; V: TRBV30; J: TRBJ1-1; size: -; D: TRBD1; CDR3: CAWSRTGATEAFF; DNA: TGTGCCTGGAGCCGGACAGGGGCCACTGAAGCTTTCTTT
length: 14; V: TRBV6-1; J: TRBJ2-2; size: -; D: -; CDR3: CASSDSPVPGELFF; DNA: TGTGCCAGCAGTGATAGCCCGGTCCCCGGGGAGCTGTTTTTT
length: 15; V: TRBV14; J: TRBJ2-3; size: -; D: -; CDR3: CASSQVGVGGDTQYF; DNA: TGTGCCAGCAGCCAAGTGGGGGTCGGGGGAGATACGCAGTATTTT